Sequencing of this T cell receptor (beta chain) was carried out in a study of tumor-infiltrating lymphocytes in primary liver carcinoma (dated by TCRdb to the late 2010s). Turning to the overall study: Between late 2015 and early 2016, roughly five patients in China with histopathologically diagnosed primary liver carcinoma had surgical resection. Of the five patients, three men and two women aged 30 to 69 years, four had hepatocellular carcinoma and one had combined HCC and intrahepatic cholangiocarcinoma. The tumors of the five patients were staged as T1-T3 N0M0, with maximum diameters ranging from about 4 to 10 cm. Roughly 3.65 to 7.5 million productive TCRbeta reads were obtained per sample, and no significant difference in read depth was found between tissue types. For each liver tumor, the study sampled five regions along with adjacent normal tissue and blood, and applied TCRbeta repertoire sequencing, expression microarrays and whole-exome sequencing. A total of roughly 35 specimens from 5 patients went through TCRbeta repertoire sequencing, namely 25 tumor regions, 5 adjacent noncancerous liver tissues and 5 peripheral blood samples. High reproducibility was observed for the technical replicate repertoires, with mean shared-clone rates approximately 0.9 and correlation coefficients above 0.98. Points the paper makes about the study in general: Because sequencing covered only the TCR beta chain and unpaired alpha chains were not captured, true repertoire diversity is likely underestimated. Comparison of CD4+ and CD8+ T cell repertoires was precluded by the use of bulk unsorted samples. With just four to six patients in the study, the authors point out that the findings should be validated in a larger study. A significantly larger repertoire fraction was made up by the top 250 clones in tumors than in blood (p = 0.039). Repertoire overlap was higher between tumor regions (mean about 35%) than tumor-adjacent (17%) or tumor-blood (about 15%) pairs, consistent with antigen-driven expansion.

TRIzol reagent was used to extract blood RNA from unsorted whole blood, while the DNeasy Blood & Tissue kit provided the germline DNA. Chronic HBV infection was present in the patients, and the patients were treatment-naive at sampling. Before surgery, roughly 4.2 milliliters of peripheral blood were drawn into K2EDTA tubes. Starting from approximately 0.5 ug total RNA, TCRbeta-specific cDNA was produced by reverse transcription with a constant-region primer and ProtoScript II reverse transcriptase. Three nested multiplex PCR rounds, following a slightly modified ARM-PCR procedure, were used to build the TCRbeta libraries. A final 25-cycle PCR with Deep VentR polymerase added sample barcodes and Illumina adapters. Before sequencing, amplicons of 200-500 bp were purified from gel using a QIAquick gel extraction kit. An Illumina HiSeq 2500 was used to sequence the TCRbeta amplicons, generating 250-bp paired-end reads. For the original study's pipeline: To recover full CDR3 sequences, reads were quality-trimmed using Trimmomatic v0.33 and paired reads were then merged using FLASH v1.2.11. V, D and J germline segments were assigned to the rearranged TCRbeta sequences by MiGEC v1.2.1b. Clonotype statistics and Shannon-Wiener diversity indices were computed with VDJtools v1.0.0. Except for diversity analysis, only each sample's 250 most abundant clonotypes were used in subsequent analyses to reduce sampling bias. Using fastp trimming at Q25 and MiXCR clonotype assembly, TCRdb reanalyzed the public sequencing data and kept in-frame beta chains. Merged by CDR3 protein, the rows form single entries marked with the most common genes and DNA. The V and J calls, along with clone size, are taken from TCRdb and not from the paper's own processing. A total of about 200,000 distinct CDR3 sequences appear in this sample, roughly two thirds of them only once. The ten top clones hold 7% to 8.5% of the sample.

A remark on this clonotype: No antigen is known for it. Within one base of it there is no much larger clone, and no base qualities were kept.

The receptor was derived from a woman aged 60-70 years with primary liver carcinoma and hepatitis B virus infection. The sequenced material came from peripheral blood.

At the DNA level, the sequence is TGTGCCAGTAGTATCGTCCTAGCGGGAGGGCCCTCTGGTTACATTCAGTACTTC. Protein translation: CASSIVLAGGPSGYIQYF. The V gene is TRBV19 and the J gene is TRBJ2-4, with 12 bases matching TRBD2. According to the germline V gene (reference sequence), CDR1 reads LNHDA and CDR2 reads SQIVND. V lost 3 bases and J lost 8 bases, and the count of bases not matched to a germline gene is 14. Including the terminal cysteine and phenylalanine, the CDR3 comprises 18 residues. Of the read, only the CDR3 DNA is kept; its 54 bases are in frame from base 1.